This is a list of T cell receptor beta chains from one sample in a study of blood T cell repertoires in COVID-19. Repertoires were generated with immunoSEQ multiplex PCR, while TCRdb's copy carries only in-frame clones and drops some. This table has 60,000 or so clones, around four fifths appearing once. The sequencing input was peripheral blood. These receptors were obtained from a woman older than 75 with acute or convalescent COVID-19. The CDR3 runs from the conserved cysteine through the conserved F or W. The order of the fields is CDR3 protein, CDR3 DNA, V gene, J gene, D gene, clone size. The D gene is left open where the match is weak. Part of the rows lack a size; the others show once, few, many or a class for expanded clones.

CASSLVGQGAYEQYF	TGTGCCAGCAGCTTAGTGGGACAGGGGGCTTACGAGCAGTACTTC	TRBV7-2	TRBJ2-7	TRBD1	NA
CASKRTLVPYNEQFF	TGTGCCAGCAAGAGGACTCTAGTCCCCTACAATGAGCAGTTCTTC	TRBV2	TRBJ2-1	NA	NA
CASSLDSVSEAFF	TGTGCCAGCAGCTTAGATTCCGTCTCTGAAGCTTTCTTT	TRBV11-2	TRBJ1-1	NA	NA
CASSPSGTVSSGNTIYF	TGTGCCAGTAGTCCCTCCGGGACAGTGAGCTCTGGAAACACCATATATTTT	TRBV19	TRBJ1-3	TRBD1	NA
CASSYLAGGATDEQFF	TGTGCCAGCAGTTACCTGGCGGGGGGGGCCACGGATGAGCAGTTCTTC	TRBV6-5	TRBJ2-1	TRBD2	NA
CASSPRTGDNSPLHF	TGTGCCAGCAGCCCCAGGACAGGGGATAATTCACCCCTCCACTTT	TRBV11-3	TRBJ1-6	TRBD1	many
CASSKGEQPQHF	TGTGCCAGCAGTAAGGGGGAACAGCCCCAGCATTTT	TRBV9	TRBJ1-5	NA	NA
CASSPGTVGYTF	TGTGCCAGCAGCCCTGGGACAGTCGGCTACACCTTC	TRBV7-9	TRBJ1-2	TRBD1	NA
CASGSGEPYEQYF	TGTGCCAGCGGCAGCGGGGAACCCTACGAGCAGTACTTC	TRBV18	TRBJ2-7	TRBD2	NA
CASSLANRVSGYTF	TGTGCCAGTAGTTTAGCAAACAGGGTTTCTGGCTACACCTTC	TRBV19	TRBJ1-2	NA	NA
CASSQGPRRWDYGYTF	TGTGCCAGCAGCCAAGGACCCAGGCGATGGGACTATGGCTACACCTTC	TRBV3-1/TRBV3-2	TRBJ1-2	NA	NA
CASSLDGSSYNEQFF	TGCGCCAGCAGCTTGGACGGGAGCTCCTACAATGAGCAGTTCTTC	TRBV5-1	TRBJ2-1	NA	NA
CASSSSHIQYF	TGTGCCAGCAGCTCCTCCCACATTCAGTACTTC	TRBV13	TRBJ2-4	NA	NA
CASSPRGQGASQPQHF	TGTGCCAGCTCACCGAGGGGACAGGGGGCCAGTCAGCCCCAGCATTTT	TRBV18	TRBJ1-5	TRBD1	NA
CSVWDRSSHYGYTF	TGCAGCGTTTGGGACAGGAGTTCACACTATGGCTACACCTTC	TRBV29-1	TRBJ1-2	TRBD1	NA
CASSLELNTEAFF	TGTGCTAGCAGCTTAGAGCTGAACACTGAAGCTTTCTTT	TRBV7-7	TRBJ1-1	NA	NA
CASRTGGSYEQYF	TGTGCCAGCAGGACAGGGGGCTCCTACGAGCAGTACTTC	TRBV27	TRBJ2-7	TRBD1	NA
CATSRDGIAGGTKNIQYF	TGTGCCACCAGCAGAGATGGGATCGCGGGGGGGACTAAAAACATTCAGTACTTC	TRBV15	TRBJ2-4	TRBD2	NA
CASSMGEAGGAFF	TGTGCCAGTAGTATGGGGGAGGCGGGGGGCGCCTTTTTT	TRBV19	TRBJ2-3	TRBD2	NA
CASSTGQGAANEKLFF	TGTGCCAGCAGCACCGGACAGGGGGCCGCTAATGAAAAACTGTTTTTT	TRBV5-4	TRBJ1-4	TRBD1	NA
CSVHGLAGANNEQFF	TGCAGCGTTCACGGACTAGCGGGGGCTAACAATGAGCAGTTCTTC	TRBV29-1	TRBJ2-1	TRBD2	NA
CASSPLGGARRNYGYTF	TGTGCCAGCAGCCCCCTGGGGGGGGCAAGGAGGAACTATGGCTACACCTTC	TRBV5-6	TRBJ1-2	NA	NA
CASSRDVGGANEKLFF	TGCGCCAGCAGCCGAGACGTGGGGGGAGCTAATGAAAAACTGTTTTTT	TRBV5-1	TRBJ1-4	NA	NA
CASSFYFTMNTEAFF	TGCGCCAGCAGCTTCTATTTTACTATGAACACTGAAGCTTTCTTT	TRBV5-1	TRBJ1-1	NA	once
CASSDSLTYEQYF	TGTGCCAGCTCAGACAGTTTAACCTACGAGCAGTACTTC	TRBV18	TRBJ2-7	NA	NA
CASSQSRQGAQHF	TGTGCCAGCAGCCAATCCCGGCAAGGAGCCCAGCATTTT	TRBV3-1/TRBV3-2	TRBJ1-5	NA	NA
CASSAGETQYF	TGTGCCAGCAGCGCAGGGGAGACCCAGTACTTC	TRBV7-7	TRBJ2-5	NA	NA
CASSFQGAGENTIYF	TGTGCCAGCAGCTTTCAGGGGGCTGGGGAAAACACCATATATTTT	TRBV5-4	TRBJ1-3	TRBD1	NA
CASSSPGGASNEKLFF	TGTGCCAGCAGCTCCCCAGGGGGTGCGTCTAATGAAAAACTGTTTTTT	TRBV21-1	TRBJ1-4	NA	NA
CAWSVQTGNYGYTF	TGTGCCTGGAGTGTCCAGACAGGGAACTATGGCTACACCTTC	TRBV30	TRBJ1-2	TRBD1	NA
CASSETGTGTYEQYF	TGCGCCAGCAGTGAAACCGGGACAGGGACCTACGAGCAGTACTTC	TRBV10-2	TRBJ2-7	TRBD1	few
CATSRGGRWQETQYF	TGTGCCACCAGCAGAGGAGGTAGATGGCAAGAGACCCAGTACTTC	TRBV15	TRBJ2-5	NA	NA
CASSPRSDSGNTIYF	TGTGCCAGCTCACCAAGGAGCGACTCTGGAAACACCATATATTTT	TRBV18	TRBJ1-3	NA	NA
CASSLKTGGTEAFF	TGCGCCAGCAGCCTCAAAACTGGGGGGACTGAAGCTTTCTTT	TRBV5-1	TRBJ1-1	NA	NA
CASSTGTGNGNTIYF	TGTGCCAGCTCGACCGGGACAGGGAACGGAAACACCATATATTTT	TRBV18	TRBJ1-3	TRBD1	NA